This T cell receptor beta chain was documented in a study of CD8 T cells in Susac syndrome. Trimming took off 6 bases at V and 0 bases at J, with 18 bases between the two ends. Germline assignment: CDR1 PRHDT and CDR2 FYEKMQ (reference sequence). The CDR3 covers 16 residues. TCR beta sequencing covered blood CD8+ and CD4+ T cells. Negative isolation yielded CD8+ and CD4+ T cells; FACS enriched TEMRA cells. Roughly 0.45 to 1 ug RNA was reverse transcribed with random hexamers. A multiplex approach, immunoSEQ multiplex PCR, amplified TCR beta CDR3 across 54 Vbeta and 13 Jbeta. One entry per CDR3 protein, called by TCRdb with MiXCR from the immunoSEQ multiplex PCR reads. The top ten hold around 0.15% of the sample, which has more than 200,000 distinct CDR3 sequences, about 93% seen once.

The J gene is TRBJ2-7, the V gene TRBV13; the D gene is possibly TRBD1 (5 bases). The sample was CD8+ T cells from PBMCs. The receptor was isolated from a human donor with multiple sclerosis. The CDR3: CASSHPPRAFSYEQYF. In DNA, the CDR3 is TGTGCCAGCAGTCATCCCCCCAGGGCCTTCTCCTACGAGCAGTACTTC.